Listed below are T cell receptor beta chains from one sample, sequenced in a study of Tregs in tolerant kidney transplant recipients. The method was immunoSEQ multiplex PCR; TCRdb's version includes in-frame clones alone and lacks a portion of them. Of fewer than 95,000 clones in the sample, approximately 94% were seen once. The source material was CD4+ T cells from blood (PBMCs), sampled 12 months after the transplant. The receptors derive from a human patient who received a combined kidney and bone marrow transplant. Part of the T cell pool may stem from the graft donor. Each CDR3 is given with its conserved first and last residue. The order of the fields is V gene, CDR3 protein.

TRBV7-3,CASSLDAGPYNEQFF
TRBV5-8,CASWAGSSYNEQFF
TRBV5-1,CASSLFLSLQETQYF
TRBV11-1,CASSASSGTRSNEQFF
TRBV7-3,CASSSLRGLADNEQFF
TRBV19,CASSRGGRDGGKLFF
TRBV27,CASRPRPWGQQETQYF
TRBV7-8,CASSLNQGAGTEAFF
TRBV5-1,CASQGQERPDTQYF
TRBV7-8,CASSYSAHTDTQYF
TRBV7-9,CASIQWAPGGAGYGYTF
TRBV7-9,CASSPIGTSGPRIQETQYF
TRBV2,CASSPGQPHLLNTEAFF
TRBV28,CASSFSGIRGLAGLTDTQYF
TRBV5-1,CASSLEQEQETQYF
TRBV6-5,CASSYSSRHGGELFF
TRBV5-4,CASSLEPGEASPLHF
TRBV11-3,CASSPRSYSYEQYF
TRBV29-1,CSGEGLAGITDTQYF
TRBV5-8,CASSLGQLTTEAFF
TRBV29-1,CSAGGTGQGISGANVLTF
TRBV7-2,CASSLRGLGEKLFF
TRBV11-3,CASSPRTGLREQYF
TRBV27,CASSLSGGQGASYEQYF
TRBV7-2,CASSEGLAGRKGETQYF
TRBV29-1,CSVEDPRGGGTDTQYF
TRBV7-3,CASSLVPGGGGNEQFF
TRBV5-1,CASSLEIAGGLADTQYF